These 7 T cell receptor beta chains originate from one sample sequenced in a study of blood T cell repertoires in COVID-19. Measured with immunoSEQ multiplex PCR; TCRdb has only the in-frame clones, and not every one. The sample lists about 200,000 clones; 83% were seen once. The specimen sequenced was PBMCs or T cells enriched from blood (not recorded which). Receptor source: a woman in her forties or fifties who had been exposed to COVID-19.

This sequence joins TRBV24-1 and TRBJ2-5; no reliable D call. The CDR3 has 14 amino acids. CDR1 is KGHDR, CDR2 SFDVKD, per germline. V lost 5 bases and J lost 2, with 11 bases in between. The chain's CDR3 is CATSATDGQETQYF. The CDR3 DNA is TGTGCCACCAGTGCCACCGACGGGCAAGAGACCCAGTACTTC.

The chain recombines TRBV27 with TRBJ2-3; 7 bases are shared with TRBD1. The CDR3 length is 14 residues. J was trimmed by 4 bases and V by 6 bases; bases with no gene match: 7. Germline-derived CDR1 and CDR2 are MNHEY and SMNVEV (reference sequence). CDR3 DNA: TGTGCCAGCAGAAACAGGGGCCTTTCAGATACGCAGTATTTT. Translated, it gives CASRNRGLSDTQYF.

V gene TRBV21-1 combines with J gene TRBJ1-6. TRBV21-1 is tagged as a pseudogene. CDR3 length: 16 residues. DNA of the CDR3: TGTGCCAGCAGCAAAGGGACTAGGTGTCGAAATTCACCCCTCCACTTT. Its translation: CASSKGTRCRNSPLHF.

The chain couples TRBV10-2 to TRBJ1-1; weak D call: TRBD1 (5 bases). The CDR3 spans 12 residues. Trimming took off 7 bases at V and 1 base at J, with 7 bases between the two ends. Looked up from germline, CDR1 is WSHSY and CDR2 is SAAADI. Here the CDR3 reads CASNDRNTEAFF. CDR3 bases: TGCGCCAGCAACGACAGGAACACTGAAGCTTTCTTT.

This clone appeared a few times. The chain carries TRBV20-1 and TRBJ2-7; D possibly corresponds to TRBD1 (5 bases). Deletions cut 3 bases from V and 5 bases from J, with 23 bases between. The CDR3 has 16 residues. Germline CDR1 DFQATT, CDR2 SNEGSKA (reference sequence). The CDR3: CSASGISTGTRNEQYF. DNA for the CDR3: TGCAGTGCTAGTGGAATTTCAACAGGTACGAGGAACGAGCAGTACTTC.

This chain joins TRBV11-2 and TRBJ2-1; D ambiguous. Germline V gene sequence: CDR1 SGHAT, CDR2 FQNNGV. The CDR3 is 15 amino acids. Trimming removed 1 base from V and 8 bases from J, with 15 bases in between. The CDR3 DNA reads TGTGCCAGCAGCTTAGGCCCCCGCACGGTCGATGAGCAGTTCTTC. Translation gives CASSLGPRTVDEQFF.

The rearrangement joins TRBV29-1 to TRBJ1-2, with 11 positions matching TRBD1. Germline CDR1 reads SQVTM; CDR2 reads ANQGSEA. Losses at the gene ends were 7 bases for V and 8 bases for J; bases not matched to a gene: 3. The CDR3 extends over 11 amino acids. The CDR3 bases are TGCAGCGCTGGACAGGGGGCGGGCTACACCTTC. Translating it yields CSAGQGAGYTF.